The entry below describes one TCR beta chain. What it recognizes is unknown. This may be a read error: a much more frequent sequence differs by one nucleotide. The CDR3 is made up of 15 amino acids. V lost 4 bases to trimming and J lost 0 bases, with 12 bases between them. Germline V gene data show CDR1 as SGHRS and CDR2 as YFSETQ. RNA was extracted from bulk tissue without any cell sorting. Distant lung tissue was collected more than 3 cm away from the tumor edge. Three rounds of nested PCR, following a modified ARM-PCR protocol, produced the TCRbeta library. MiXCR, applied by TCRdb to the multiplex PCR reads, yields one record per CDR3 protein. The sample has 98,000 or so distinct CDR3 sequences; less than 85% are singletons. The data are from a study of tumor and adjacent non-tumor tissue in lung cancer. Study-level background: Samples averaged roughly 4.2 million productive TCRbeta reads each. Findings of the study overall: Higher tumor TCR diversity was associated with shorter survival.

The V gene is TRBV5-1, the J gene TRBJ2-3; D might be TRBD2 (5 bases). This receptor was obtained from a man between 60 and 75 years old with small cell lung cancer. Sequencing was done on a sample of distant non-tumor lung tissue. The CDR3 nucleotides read TGCGCCAGCAGCCCCTGGACTGGTAGCACAGATACGCAGTATTTT. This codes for CASSPWTGSTDTQYF.